This TCR beta chain was identified in a study of blood T cell repertoires in COVID-19. About the research overall: Whether acute or convalescent, the COVID-19 samples came from the United States, Italy and Spain. PBMCs, B-cell-depleted T cells, or T cells provided the cDNA or gDNA that made up the material.

In the authors' workflow: Amplified reference gene primers provided the basis for estimating nucleated cell counts. The data were produced by immunoSEQ multiplex PCR, yet TCRdb's version contains in-frame clones alone and is incomplete. That table is the source of V, J and clone size, and D and trimming were worked out from the DNA. The table has more than 200,000 clones, roughly 87% seen once. With 9 bases clipped from V and 3 bases from J, the junction kept 6 bases outside the gene matches. The germline V gene encodes CDR1 SGHRS and CDR2 YFSETQ. The CDR3 loop spans 14 amino acids. This receptor was obtained from a woman aged 25 to 39 with acute COVID-19. The specimen sequenced was PBMCs or T cells enriched from blood (not recorded which). V is TRBV5-1 and J is TRBJ1-3; 10 nucleotides agree with TRBD1. The CDR3: CATRQGAFGNTIYF. The CDR3, as DNA: TGCGCCACACGACAGGGGGCATTTGGAAACACCATATATTTT.